Described below is a single T cell receptor (beta chain) sequence and its context. Its antigen is still unknown. This sample was included in a study of shared clonotypes between healthy human individuals. Study overall: The donors, a couple of women and a few men, were aged 18 to 49. Per donor, CD8 memory used one plate, CD8 naive used two, CD4 memory used three and CD4 naive used three. General study findings and limits: A small donor pool kept down the genetic and exposure-history diversity that was represented.

Naive CD8 cells lacked CD45RO, underwent positive selection for CCR7 and left out terminally differentiated effector memory CD45RA+ cells. Each subset's genomic DNA was shared equally among a number of immunoSEQ plates. The protocol was immunoSEQ multiplex PCR, while the TCRdb copy is restricted to in-frame clones and leaves out a portion. The profile shows about 2 million clones, about 95% of them singletons. V was pared by 5 bases and J by 1 base, with 12 bases of the junction left unmatched. Per germline, CDR1 SGHAT and CDR2 FQNNGV. The length of the CDR3 is 17 residues. Sequencing used naive CD8+ T cells sorted from blood. This TCR derives from a man aged 18 to 35 in good health. The rearrangement links TRBV11-2 to TRBJ2-3, with 7 bases aligning to TRBD1. In nucleotides, the CDR3 is TGTGCCAGCAGCCCAGCAGGGGGTTGGGGGCGCACAGATACGCAGTATTTT. Its translation: CASSPAGGWGRTDTQYF.